The T cell receptor (beta chain) under discussion was sequenced for a study of blood T cell repertoires in COVID-19. Study context: Collection of acute and convalescent COVID-19 samples took place in the United States, Italy and Spain. PBMCs, B-cell-depleted T cells, or T cells were the source of the cDNA or gDNA that made up the material.

V shed 2 bases and J 1 base; nucleotides not matched to a gene: 5. Germline values: CDR1 MNHEY, CDR2 SVGAGI. This CDR3 has 15 residues. Per the original data handling: Quantification of nucleated cells was approximated via reference gene primer amplification. This table comes from immunoSEQ multiplex PCR, and its TCRdb copy is limited to in-frame clones, with some not included. V, J and clone size are taken as reported in that table, and D and trimming were inferred from the DNA itself. In the table there are over 150,000 clones, approximately 88% of which are singletons. This clone was recorded a few times.

The sample was peripheral blood. The chain couples TRBV6-5 to TRBJ2-7; 7 bases match TRBD1. This receptor was obtained from an older woman with acute or convalescent COVID-19. CDR3 DNA sequence: TGTGCCAGCAGTTACCCCGGACAGGCTTCCTACGAGCAGTACTTC. Translation: CASSYPGQASYEQYF.